These 8 T cell receptor beta chains were sequenced from one sample in a study of T cells in tumors after PD-1 blockade. The method was immunoSEQ multiplex PCR; TCRdb's version includes in-frame clones alone and lacks a portion of them. The sample lists about 48,000 clones, roughly 80% occurring once. The material was PBMCs, obtained before anti-PD-1 treatment. These TCRs come from a human donor with basal cell carcinoma.

The V and J genes are TRBV27 and TRBJ2-1; 8 bases align to TRBD1. V trimming: 1 base; J trimming: 2 bases; junction bases outside the gene matches: 1. The CDR3 is 15 amino acids. Per germline, CDR1 MNHEY and CDR2 SMNVEV (reference sequence). CDR3 bases: TGTGCCAGCAGTTTATGGGACAGGACCTACAATGAGCAGTTCTTC. Its translation is CASSLWDRTYNEQFF.

This chain uses TRBV6-5 with TRBJ2-2, with TRBD1 identical over 8 bases. CDR1 is MNHEY and CDR2 is SVGAGI in the germline V gene. The CDR3 is 15 amino acids. V lost 4 bases, J lost 7 bases, and 8 bases stayed unmatched. CDR3 amino acids: CASSLVQGENGELFF. CDR3 DNA: TGTGCCAGCAGTTTGGTACAGGGGGAGAACGGGGAGCTGTTTTTT.

The chain is built from TRBV10-3 and TRBJ1-6; D may be TRBD1 (5 bases). Trimming took 2 bases from V and 10 from J, leaving 12 bases between them. The CDR3 totals 14 residues. Germline V gives CDR1 ENHRY, CDR2 SYGVKD. The CDR3 DNA reads as TGTGCCATCAGTGAGGACAGTAGAGAATCACCCCTCCACTTT. Translating gives CAISEDSRESPLHF.

The gene calls are TRBV19 and TRBJ1-4; 9 bases line up with TRBD1. Germline V gene lookup returns CDR1 LNHDA and CDR2 SQIVND (reference sequence). The V gene end was trimmed by 7 bases and the J gene end by 5 bases; junction bases not matched to a gene: 2. The CDR3 has 13 residues. This CDR3 reads CASIGTGNEKLFF. In nucleotides, the CDR3 is TGTGCCAGTATAGGGACAGGGAATGAAAAACTGTTTTTT.

This clone occurred once. The chain is built from TRBV30 and TRBJ1-3; D unresolved. The CDR3 sequence is 15 residues long. Per the germline V gene, CDR1 is GTSNPN and CDR2 is SVGIG (reference sequence). V was clipped by 0 bases and J by 4 bases, with 13 bases between them. The DNA for the CDR3 is TGTGCCTGGAGTGTTGGGGAGTTTCTGGGAAACACCATATATTTT. Translation gives CAWSVGEFLGNTIYF.

The chain recombines TRBV3-1 (or the pseudogene TRBV3-2) with TRBJ2-5, with TRBD1 matching over 7 bases. CDR1 is LGHDT, CDR2 YNNKEL, per germline (reference sequence). The trim removed 1 base at V and 5 bases at J, leaving 4 bases unmatched. The CDR3 loop spans 14 amino acids. The CDR3 spells CASSQGNRGETQYF. CDR3 in DNA: TGTGCCAGCAGCCAAGGAAACAGGGGCGAGACCCAGTACTTC.

The V and J genes are TRBV19 and TRBJ2-7; 14 positions match TRBD2. Germline V lookup: CDR1 LNHDA, CDR2 SQIVND (reference sequence). The CDR3 totals 17 residues. V shed 3 bases, J shed 2 bases, and the junction held 6 bases outside the gene matches. CDR3 DNA sequence: TGTGCCAGTAGTATCATCGGGACTAGCGGGGGAGCCTACGAGCAGTACTTC. Its translation: CASSIIGTSGGAYEQYF.

This clone was detected once. J is TRBJ2-7 and V is TRBV3-1 (or the pseudogene TRBV3-2); no clear D gene. Trimming removed 8 bases at V and 3 bases at J, with 11 bases between. The germline CDR1 and CDR2 sequences are LGHDT and YNNKEL (reference sequence). This CDR3 is 12 amino acids long. The CDR3 protein is CASSVWGYEQYF. The CDR3 DNA follows: TGTGCCAGCTCTGTCTGGGGCTACGAGCAGTACTTC.